This is a list of T cell receptor beta chains from one sample in a study of T cells expressing NK-cell markers. TCRdb reanalyzed the 5' RACE reads, giving one entry per CDR3 protein sequence and no DNA. Its listing shows about 150,000 distinct CDR3 sequences. Sequencing was performed on blood T cells: a sorted CD56 or NKG2C T cell subset, CD4+ or CD8+ T cells, or bulk PBMC T cells (not recorded which). The source is a man between 18 and 29 years old in good health. CDR3s include the opening cysteine and the closing phenylalanine or tryptophan.

j_call | v_call | cdr3_aa
TRBJ2-1 | TRBV27 | CATHPDRADEQFF
TRBJ2-1 | TRBV29-1 | CSVLVVAPSYNEQFF
TRBJ2-2 | TRBV24-1 | CATSTSGQGIVTGELFF
TRBJ2-7 | TRBV4-3 | CASSLVPGGYDEQYF
TRBJ2-7 | TRBV28 | CASSFLSGGVPYEQYF
TRBJ1-2 | TRBV12-3/TRBV12-4 | CASSLGQEHYGYTF
TRBJ2-7 | TRBV29-1 | CSVGRGTVGEQYF
TRBJ1-1 | TRBV11-2 | CASSSGTGVEAFF
TRBJ2-3 | TRBV10-3 | CAISESGALADTQYF
TRBJ2-3 | TRBV12-3/TRBV12-4 | CASRKLIWEGADTQYF
TRBJ1-1 | TRBV11-1 | CASSSIGKASGMNTEAFF
TRBJ1-1 | TRBV19 | CASSPGRLLEAFF
TRBJ2-3 | TRBV11-2 | CASSLGPITDTQYF
TRBJ2-7 | TRBV27 | CASSSRDRAYEQYF
TRBJ2-1 | TRBV13 | CASSGIWEQFF
TRBJ2-7 | TRBV6-1 | CASRNRVLYEQYF
TRBJ2-1 | TRBV7-8 | CASSSHTSGRANEQFF
TRBJ2-3 | TRBV6-6 | CASSPSWGDTQYF
TRBJ2-7 | TRBV11-2 | CASRLGQLGYYEQYF
TRBJ2-1 | TRBV29-1 | CSGVPVAYNEQFF
TRBJ2-3 | TRBV4-1 | CASSRTSADTQYF
TRBJ2-1 | TRBV7-6 | CASSLVRDSSSYNEQFF
TRBJ1-2 | TRBV7-9 | CASSLGGTFGYTF
TRBJ2-7 | TRBV14 | CASGPGWSSYEQYF
TRBJ2-3 | TRBV20-1 | CSARDLFGRTDTQYF
TRBJ2-5 | TRBV5-1 | CASSLLPEETQYF
TRBJ1-1 | TRBV20-1 | CSALGTGMNTEAFF
TRBJ2-1 | TRBV5-1 | CASSEEGDSYNEQFF
TRBJ1-2 | TRBV27 | CATQSPDIYGYTF
TRBJ2-3 | TRBV24-1 | CATSDIITLDGADTQYF
TRBJ2-2 | TRBV12-3/TRBV12-4 | CASSLGLAFSPANTGELFF
TRBJ2-7 | TRBV6-2/TRBV6-3 | CASSYEGRLGEQYF
TRBJ1-5 | TRBV15 | CATSPRVQGNQPQHF
TRBJ2-3 | TRBV28 | CASSTPRSGIPRDRTDTQYF
TRBJ1-5 | TRBV30 | CAWSVRQGRQPQHF
TRBJ2-1 | TRBV7-7 | CASSRSSGQKNEQFF
TRBJ2-3 | TRBV5-4 | CASADREDTDTQYF
TRBJ2-3 | TRBV30 | CAWATGSGTDTQYF
TRBJ2-1 | TRBV5-6 | CASSLRLLYNEQFF
TRBJ2-7 | TRBV15 | CATSSGVHEQYF
TRBJ2-3 | TRBV6-1 | CASVASGGSDTQYF